This TCR beta chain was observed in a study of control samples from healthy donors and cancer patients. The CDR3 is 18 amino acids. Sequencing was performed with immunoSEQ multiplex PCR; in TCRdb, only in-frame clones are kept and a portion is missing. Seen here are approximately 87,000 clones, roughly 86% observed once, and the top ten hold over 1%. This sequence originates from a woman aged 45-59 years in good health. The sequenced sample was blood. The rearrangement joins TRBV21-1 to TRBJ2-7; the table assigns TRBD2, which was not confirmed against the DNA. TRBV21-1 is designated a pseudogene. CDR3 in amino acids: CASRKEAGGLTLSYEQYF. CDR3 nucleotides: TGTGCCAGCAGGAAAGAGGCCGGGGGATTGACCCTTTCCTACGAGCAGTACTTC.